This TCR beta chain is from a study of Graves' ophthalmopathy and Graves' hyperthyroidism. This clonotype was counted many times. The CDR3 consists of 14 residues. Trimming removed 1 base at V and 5 bases at J, with 11 bases between. Per the germline V gene, CDR1 is SGHDN and CDR2 is FVKESK. Amplified material comprised TCR beta CDR3 regions derived from RNA transcripts. HTBI primers were used in a first-round RT-PCR, which preceded a second-round multiplex PCR. MiXCR was run by TCRdb on the multiplex PCR reads, yielding one entry per CDR3 protein. The data show 500,000 to 700,000 distinct CDR3 sequences, with roughly 39% seen just once and about 4.2% held by the top ten. Hyperthyroidism patients had new diagnoses, durations under 2 months, and ages of 18 to 65. Patients were excluded if they had other autoimmune diseases or uncontrolled infections, and likewise if pregnancy or lactation applied. A diagnosis was made from clinical symptoms together with serum thyroxine, TRAb, thyroid ultrasound and orbital computed tomography.

This clonotype was sampled from an adult man with Graves' hyperthyroidism. The sequenced sample was peripheral blood or thyroid tissue (not recorded which). The J gene is TRBJ2-5, the V gene TRBV14; possibly TRBD1 or TRBD2 for D (6 bases each). The CDR3 reads CASSQAGAVETQYF. The CDR3 DNA reads as TGTGCCAGCAGCCAAGCGGGGGCGGTGGAGACCCAGTACTTC.